This T cell receptor (beta chain) was documented in a study of CD8+ T cells in alopecia areata. As for the study in general: At a dose of 5 to 10 mg twice daily, oral tofacitinib was given to treated patients.

The CDR3 covers 16 residues. With V trimmed by 4 bases and J by 5 bases, 11 bases remained unmatched. The germline V gene has CDR1 SGHDN and CDR2 FVKESK. Researchers gathered lesional scalp punch biopsies and peripheral blood from patients with alopecia areata. Reverse transcribed after extraction, RNA yielded cDNA as the sequencing template. Clones were sequenced by immunoSEQ multiplex PCR, and TCRdb holds only the in-frame ones, with some missing. The sample contains 150,000 or so clones, around 87% of which appear only once. Comments on this clone: As yet, its antigen is unknown.

Findings of the study overall: Affected scalp, especially in alopecia totalis/universalis, had a higher clonality than normal scalp did.

The clonotype originates from a human donor with alopecia areata. This specimen consisted of CD8+ T cells sorted from blood, obtained at week 0. The rearrangement links TRBV14 to TRBJ2-7; TRBD2 agrees at 10 bases. Written as DNA, the CDR3 is TGTGCCAGCAGCCGATTAGGGACTAGCGAGAGGAACGAGCAGTACTTC. Translated: CASSRLGTSERNEQYF.